This T cell receptor (beta chain) comes out of a study of blood T cells in healthy people across ages. The CDR3 consists of 15 residues. Trimming left V 6 bases short and J 0 bases short, with 12 bases between. The use of a sample-barcoded 5' primer and a J-beta primer mix characterized a second PCR of roughly 7 to 11 cycles. TCRdb independently ran MiXCR on the 5' RACE reads; one entry per CDR3 protein. The data show 700,000 to 850,000 distinct CDR3 sequences, around 36% seen once. Total RNA extracted from each sample amounted to at least 6 micrograms. General study points: Long-lived donors had more naive CD4+ cells and higher diversity than aged donors.

Details on this clonotype: As yet, its antigen is unknown.

This chain links TRBV12-3 or TRBV12-4 with TRBJ1-5; D is possibly TRBD1 (5 bases). Sequencing was done on a sample of blood. The clonotype comes from a man between 18 and 29 years old in good health. Here the CDR3 DNA reads TGTGCCAGCAGCCCCACAGGATTTAGCAATCAGCCCCAGCATTTT. It translates to CASSPTGFSNQPQHF.